A single sample is the source of the 29 T cell receptor beta chains below, sequenced in a study of vaccination and CD4 T cells after COVID-19. The sample's treatment: roughly ten-day PBMC culture with coronavirus spike peptide pools or control peptides (ViraFEST assay). The unexposed donor provided CD4+ T cells, which were taken before the COVID-19 pandemic (2011-2018). Sequencing of cultured CD4+ T cell DNA used the Oncomine TCR Beta short-read assay. MiXCR, run by TCRdb on the PCR reads, gives a single entry per CDR3 protein. The sample lists 8,500 to 10,000 distinct CDR3 sequences; around 60% were seen once. Their specific antigens are unknown. Material: CD4+ T cells from blood, cultured in vitro. These receptors came from a human donor in good health.

This clonotype was seen a handful of times. In DNA form, the CDR3 reads TGTGCCAGCAGCCCCGGACAGGCCTCCTACGAGCAGTACTTC. This translates into CASSPGQASYEQYF. The gene calls are TRBV11-2 and TRBJ2-7; TRBD1 matches at 7 bases. CDR1 is SGHAT, CDR2 FQNNGV, per germline. Trimming at V came to 5 bases and at J to 0 bases, leaving 4 bases not matched to a gene. This CDR3 has 14 residues.

This rearrangement joins TRBV2 to TRBJ1-5; D is unresolved. The CDR3 is made up of 14 amino acids. Trimming removed 3 bases from V and 4 bases from J, with 10 bases in between. Germline V gene data show CDR1 as SNHLY and CDR2 as FYNNEI. This CDR3 reads CASSEREGNQPQHF. As DNA, the CDR3 is TGTGCCAGCAGTGAGAGAGAGGGAAATCAGCCCCAGCATTTT.

This clonotype was recorded a few times. The chain carries TRBV6-1 and TRBJ1-6; no reliable D call. CDR3 length equals 12 residues. Germline CDR1 reads MNHNS; CDR2 reads SASEGT. Trimming took 8 bases from V and 3 from J, leaving 5 bases between them. This chain's CDR3 is CASGGYNSPLHF. CDR3 DNA: TGTGCCAGCGGTGGCTATAATTCACCCCTCCACTTT.

This sequence joins TRBV6-1 and TRBJ1-1, with a possible D match to TRBD1 (5 bases). Trimming pared 8 bases from V and 7 bases from J, leaving 20 bases between. Germline CDR1 and CDR2: MNHNS and SASEGT. The CDR3 is made up of 14 amino acids. DNA for the CDR3: TGTGCCAGCGGCCCCTTCGGGGCCCGAGTTGAAGCTTTCTTT. Translated, it gives CASGPFGARVEAFF.

The V gene is TRBV4-2, the J gene TRBJ1-3, with no clear D. CDR3 length: 17 amino acids. Trimming stripped 2 bases from V and 4 bases from J, with 18 bases between. Germline CDR1 is LGHNA and CDR2 is YNFKEQ. The CDR3 DNA sequence: TGTGCCAGCAGCCAATCCGACGTGTCGACTCCCGGAAACACCATATATTTT. This gives the protein CASSQSDVSTPGNTIYF.

This clonotype was observed a handful of times. The chain employs TRBV7-9 and TRBJ2-7, with 9 bases identical to TRBD2. The CDR3 spans 15 residues. The V segment lost 4 bases and the J segment 1 base; nucleotides outside the gene matches: 5. The germline CDR1 and CDR2 sequences are SEHNR and FQNEAQ (reference sequence). CDR3 sequence reads: CASSSRTSVSYEQYF. The CDR3 bases are TGTGCCAGCAGCTCCAGGACTAGCGTATCCTACGAGCAGTACTTC.

The chain employs TRBV20-1 and TRBJ2-3, with TRBD2 matching over 11 bases. Unmatched junction bases numbered 13, after V lost 5 bases and J lost 0 bases. The V gene's germline CDR1 is DFQATT and CDR2 SNEGSKA (reference sequence). The CDR3 runs to 18 residues. The CDR3 DNA is TGCAGTGCTTGGGGGTTATCTAGCGGGGGGCCTAGCACAGATACGCAGTATTTT. It translates to CSAWGLSSGGPSTDTQYF.

V gene TRBV7-9 combines with J gene TRBJ2-7; perhaps D is TRBD1 or TRBD2 (5 bases each). V lost 1 base, J lost 3 bases, and 13 bases lay in between. Looked up from germline, CDR1 is SEHNR and CDR2 is FQNEAQ (reference sequence). This CDR3 has 15 amino acids. CDR3 DNA: TGTGCCAGCAGCTTAGGGGACCTAGGGCTCTACGAGCAGTACTTC. It is translated as CASSLGDLGLYEQYF.

The rearrangement uses TRBV5-1 and TRBJ1-1; D gene ambiguous. The germline V gene encodes CDR1 SGHRS and CDR2 YFSETQ. The CDR3 runs to 14 residues. Trimming left V 2 bases short and J 0 bases short, with 8 bases between. The CDR3 reads CASSLAGMNTEAFF. In nucleotides, the CDR3 is TGCGCCAGCAGCTTAGCCGGGATGAACACTGAAGCTTTCTTT.

The CDR3: CSVDSGLAGDQETQYF. CDR3 bases: TGCAGTGTCGACTCGGGACTAGCGGGGGACCAAGAGACCCAGTACTTC. The V and J genes are TRBV20-1 and TRBJ2-5; 14 positions match TRBD2. The CDR3 runs 16 residues. After removal of 7 bases from V and 0 bases from J, the junction contained 7 bases not matched to a gene. Per germline, CDR1 DFQATT and CDR2 SNEGSKA (reference sequence).

The sample holds a few counts of this clonotype. The gene calls are TRBV7-2 and TRBJ2-7; D call uncertain. Trimming stripped 1 base from V and 0 bases from J, with 10 bases between. The germline CDR1 and CDR2 sequences are SGHTA and FQGNSA. CDR3 size: 15 residues. CDR3 loop: CASSLGPDPSYEQYF. In DNA form, the CDR3 reads TGTGCCAGCAGCTTAGGGCCGGACCCCTCCTACGAGCAGTACTTC.

This clonotype was seen only a few times. V and J are TRBV6-1 and TRBJ2-5; 9 positions match TRBD2. With 7 bases clipped from V and 5 bases from J, the junction kept 14 bases outside the gene matches. The length of the CDR3 is 16 residues. CDR1 is MNHNS, CDR2 SASEGT, per germline. CDR3 in amino acids: CASISLPRGGRETQYF. CDR3 nucleotide sequence: TGTGCCAGCATCTCACTGCCGCGGGGGGGAAGGGAGACCCAGTACTTC.

The table lists this clonotype with a few counts. V is TRBV28 and J is TRBJ1-5; maybe TRBD1 (5 bases). Germline loops: CDR1 MDHEN, CDR2 SYDVKM. This CDR3 has 15 amino acids. V was pared by 2 bases and J by 5 bases, with 13 bases between. As DNA, the CDR3 is TGTGCCAGCAGTTTACCCAGGGCGTCCCATCAGCCCCAGCATTTT. This encodes CASSLPRASHQPQHF.

This clonotype was observed a few times. This rearrangement joins TRBV20-1 to TRBJ1-2; maybe TRBD1 (6 bases). Germline V lookup: CDR1 DFQATT, CDR2 SNEGSKA (reference sequence). V was pared by 7 bases and J by 2 bases, with 17 bases between. The CDR3 contains 14 residues. This chain's CDR3 is CSGGGGRTNYGYTF. The CDR3 bases are TGCAGTGGCGGAGGGGGGCGGACCAACTATGGCTACACCTTC.

This clonotype was recorded a few times. This sequence joins TRBV20-1 and TRBJ1-6, with a tentative D call TRBD1 (5 bases). Germline loops: CDR1 DFQATT, CDR2 SNEGSKA (reference sequence). Trimming stripped 1 base from V and 5 bases from J, with 9 bases between. The CDR3 contains 14 residues. The CDR3 nucleotides read TGCAGTGCTAGAGTGTTGGGGGATAATTCACCCCTCCACTTT. Residues: CSARVLGDNSPLHF.

The chain is built from TRBV7-2 and TRBJ2-1; weak D call: TRBD1 (6 bases). The germline V gene has CDR1 SGHTA and CDR2 FQGNSA. The CDR3 is 16 amino acids. With 1 base removed from V and 7 bases from J, the gap between germline ends came to 17 bases. CDR3 in amino acids: CASSLGGGRTPNEQFF. In DNA form, the CDR3 reads TGTGCCAGCAGCTTAGGTGGGGGCCGGACCCCTAATGAGCAGTTCTTC.

This chain uses TRBV20-1 with TRBJ1-6, with a weak D call TRBD1 (6 bases). The CDR3 is made up of 14 amino acids. V shed 6 bases and J shed 6 bases, with 15 bases lying between them. Germline V CDR1 and CDR2: DFQATT, SNEGSKA (reference sequence). The CDR3 region is CSARAGGGNSPLHF. The CDR3 nucleotides read TGCAGTGCAAGGGCTGGAGGGGGTAATTCACCCCTCCACTTT.

This clonotype was seen only once. V and J are TRBV19 and TRBJ1-1, with D perhaps matching TRBD1 (6 bases). V lost 3 bases and J 1 base, leaving 12 bases between the germline ends. Per the germline V gene, CDR1 is LNHDA and CDR2 is SQIVND (reference sequence). The CDR3 is 15 amino acids. CDR3: CASSILGTKNTEAFF. The CDR3 bases are TGTGCCAGTAGTATCCTGGGGACAAAGAACACTGAAGCTTTCTTT.

V usage is TRBV29-1 and J usage is TRBJ1-2; no firm D call. This CDR3 region has 14 residues. The ends were cut back, 6 bases at V and 4 bases at J, with 18 bases in the middle. Per the germline V gene, CDR1 is SQVTM and CDR2 is ANQGSEA. The CDR3 DNA reads as TGCAGCGTAGGTGGCTCATCAGCCTCCTATGGCTACACCTTC. Amino acids: CSVGGSSASYGYTF. Supplemented by reference TRBV29-1 and TRBJ1-2, the full variable domain reads SAVISQKPSRDICQRGTSLTIQCQVDSQVTMMFWYRQQPGQSLTLIATANQGSEATYESGFVIDKFPISRPNLTFSTLTVSNMSPEDSSIYLCSVGGSSASYGYTFGSGTRLTVV.

The chain has TRBV6-5 and TRBJ2-7, with 10 nucleotides matching TRBD2. After removal of 4 bases from V and 2 bases from J, the junction contained 11 bases not matched to a gene. This CDR3 comprises 17 residues. Germline lookup yields CDR1 MNHEY and CDR2 SVGAGI. The CDR3 coding sequence is TGTGCCAGCAGTTTAGCGGGAGGAACACCAAACGCCTACGAGCAGTACTTC. Translating gives CASSLAGGTPNAYEQYF.

The chain joins TRBV2 to TRBJ1-2; D is unclear. The CDR3 has 12 residues. The germline V and J ends were trimmed by 2 bases and 4 bases, with 5 bases remaining between them. Germline lookup yields CDR1 SNHLY and CDR2 FYNNEI. CDR3 nucleotides: TGTGCCAGCAGTGAAACAGTCTATGGCTACACCTTC. This gives the protein CASSETVYGYTF.

Within the sample, this clonotype is large. The rearrangement joins TRBV28 to TRBJ1-1; D not certain. V was pared by 3 bases and J by 4 bases, with 15 bases between. Looked up from germline, CDR1 is MDHEN and CDR2 is SYDVKM. There are 15 residues in the CDR3. The CDR3 DNA follows: TGTGCCAGCAGTTTTTCCCCCAAAGGTTTCACTGAAGCTTTCTTT. It is translated as CASSFSPKGFTEAFF.

Worth noting for this clonotype: A read error may account for a junction end that differs from germline. The chain carries TRBV2 and TRBJ1-5; 11 bases align to TRBD1. CDR1 is SNHLY and CDR2 is FYNNEI in the germline V gene. CDR3 length equals 16 residues. CDR3 sequence (DNA): TGTGCCAGCAGCGAAGTCGGGACAGGGGGACGCGGGCCCCAGCATTTT. Translated, it gives CASSEVGTGGRGPQHF.

This clonotype is medium-sized. The rearrangement joins TRBV15 to TRBJ2-7; possible D gene TRBD2, 5 bases. Germline loops: CDR1 LNHNV, CDR2 YYDKDF (reference sequence). Between the trimmed V and J ends, which lost 4 bases and 2 bases, there was a span of 15 bases. The CDR3 is 15 amino acids. The CDR3, as DNA: TGTGCCACCAGCATCCCCTCGAGGGCCCCCTACGAGCAGTACTTC. Protein: CATSIPSRAPYEQYF.

This clonotype was picked up one time. The chain couples TRBV7-2 to TRBJ2-7; 8 bases fit TRBD1. V trimming: 0 bases; J trimming: 0 bases; junction bases outside the gene matches: 1. CDR1 and CDR2 (germline): SGHTA, FQGNSA. This CDR3 has 15 amino acids. Here the CDR3 DNA reads TGTGCCAGCAGCTTAGCGGACAGGGACTCCTACGAGCAGTACTTC. Translated, it gives CASSLADRDSYEQYF.

The table lists this clonotype with a few counts. J is TRBJ2-3 and V is TRBV10-1; TRBD1 matches at 10 bases. CDR3 length equals 15 residues. In germline, CDR1 is WNHNN, CDR2 SYGVQD (reference sequence). V was clipped by 6 bases and J by 2 bases; unmatched bases: 5. CDR3 in amino acids: CASSPDRGVTDTQYF. CDR3 bases: TGCGCCAGCAGCCCGGACAGGGGGGTCACAGATACGCAGTATTTT.

The genes are TRBV6-1 and TRBJ1-1, with D unresolved. This CDR3 is built from 15 residues. With 5 bases removed from V and 3 bases from J, the gap between germline ends came to 16 bases. Germline CDR1 reads MNHNS; CDR2 reads SASEGT. CDR3 loop: CASSPPAPSDTEAFF. Written as DNA, the CDR3 is TGTGCCAGCAGTCCCCCCGCCCCGTCGGACACTGAAGCTTTCTTT.

This chain links TRBV6-1 with TRBJ1-2; 10 positions agree with TRBD1. The CDR3 has 15 residues. Germline loops: CDR1 MNHNS, CDR2 SASEGT. Germline trimming cut 2 bases from V and 7 bases from J; bases unmatched to any gene: 7. CDR3 coding DNA: TGTGCCAGCAGTGAACAGGGACAGGGGTCTCGTGGCTACACCTTC. Residues: CASSEQGQGSRGYTF.

The gene calls are TRBV20-1 and TRBJ1-1; 9 nucleotides align to TRBD1. CDR3 size: 15 residues. V trimming: 3 bases; J trimming: 1 base; junction bases outside the gene matches: 6. The germline CDR1 and CDR2 sequences are DFQATT and SNEGSKA (reference sequence). CDR3: CSARRLTGGNTEAFF. For the CDR3, the DNA is TGCAGTGCTAGGAGGTTGACAGGGGGGAACACTGAAGCTTTCTTT.